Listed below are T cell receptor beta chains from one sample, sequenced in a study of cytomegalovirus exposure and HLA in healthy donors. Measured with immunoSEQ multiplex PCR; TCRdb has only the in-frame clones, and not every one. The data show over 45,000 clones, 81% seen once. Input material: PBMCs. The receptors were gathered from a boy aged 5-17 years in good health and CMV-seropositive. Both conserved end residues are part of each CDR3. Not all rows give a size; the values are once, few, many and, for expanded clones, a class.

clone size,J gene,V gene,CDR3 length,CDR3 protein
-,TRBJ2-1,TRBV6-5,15,CASSYSTGSYNEQFF
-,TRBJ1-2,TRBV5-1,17,CASGSPGQGAKGYGYTF
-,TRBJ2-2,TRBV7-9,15,CASSLAGGSPGELFF
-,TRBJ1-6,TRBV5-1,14,CASSPRTGSSPLHF
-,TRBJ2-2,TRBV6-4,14,CATQRLAGTGELFF
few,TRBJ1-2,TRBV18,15,CASSPRTGQLKGDTF
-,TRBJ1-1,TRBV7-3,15,CASSLGLPGNTEAFF
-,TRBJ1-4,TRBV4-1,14,CASSQDGENEKLFF
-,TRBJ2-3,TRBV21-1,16,CASSKGEGPAGHTQYF
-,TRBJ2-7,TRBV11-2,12,CASSRDRDEQYF
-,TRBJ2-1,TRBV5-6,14,CASSLGGPGNEQFF
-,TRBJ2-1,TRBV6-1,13,CASAGTLYNEQFF
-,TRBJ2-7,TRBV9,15,CASSVGGQGRGEQYF
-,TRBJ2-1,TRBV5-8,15,CASSGLAGSYNEQFF
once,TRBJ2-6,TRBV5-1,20,CASSFWDRASISSGANVLTF
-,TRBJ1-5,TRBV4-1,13,CASSQEGIQPQHF
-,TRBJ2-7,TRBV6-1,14,CASSDVRGWDEQYF
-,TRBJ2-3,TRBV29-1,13,CSVSGGGRDTQYF
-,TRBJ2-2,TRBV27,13,CASSPGGSGELFF
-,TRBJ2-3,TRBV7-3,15,CASSPGLAISDTQYF
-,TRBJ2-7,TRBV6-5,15,CASSYSITGVGEQYF
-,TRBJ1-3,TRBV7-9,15,CASSSMTDSGNTIYF
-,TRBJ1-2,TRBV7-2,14,CASSPGTGFYGYTF
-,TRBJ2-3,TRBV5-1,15,CASSLGTGGADTQYF
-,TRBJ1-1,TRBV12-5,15,CASGLVQGWSTEAFF
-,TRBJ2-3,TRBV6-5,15,CASSLSGGFTDTQYF
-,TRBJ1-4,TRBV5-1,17,CASSLSRQGSSNEKLFF
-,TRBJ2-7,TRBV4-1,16,CASSLQQDQGGYEQYF
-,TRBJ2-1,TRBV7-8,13,CASSSDSHNEQFF
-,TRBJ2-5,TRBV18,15,CASFTGTQVIETQYF
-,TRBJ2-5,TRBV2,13,CASLGPGQETQYF
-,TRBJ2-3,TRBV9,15,CASSLIGTSTDSQYF
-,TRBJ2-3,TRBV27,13,CASQGSIGDTQYF
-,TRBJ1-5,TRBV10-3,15,CAISERLDIDQPQHF